The rows below give T cell receptor beta chains drawn from one sample of a study of CD8 T cells in ankylosing spondylitis. TCRdb used MiXCR to reprocess the 5' RACE reads, holding one entry per CDR3 protein. The profile covers fewer than 550,000 distinct CDR3 sequences, with about 5.2% appearing a single time and 3.5% taken by the ten largest. Sequenced sample: blood, either unsorted or a sorted T cell fraction (not recorded which). The receptors here all came from a male donor with ankylosing spondylitis. CDR3s include the opening cysteine and the closing phenylalanine or tryptophan. The order of the fields is CDR3 protein, V gene, J gene, clone size. The listing skips clone size in some rows; elsewhere it reads once, few, many or a size class.

CASSQPGTAQYF	TRBV3-1	TRBJ2-7	many
CASSNDRGSGNTIYF	TRBV5-1	TRBJ1-3	many
CASSQIQGLQIAKNIQYF	TRBV4-1	TRBJ2-4	.
CASSQRLARYNEQFF	TRBV4-3	TRBJ2-1	many
CASSPDPGRSDTQYF	TRBV5-6	TRBJ2-3	many
CSAQILAGGRSSYNEQFF	TRBV20-1	TRBJ2-1	few
CASSLGYRDPNEKLFF	TRBV11-2	TRBJ1-4	many
CASSQVAGPTGELFF	TRBV4-3	TRBJ2-2	many
CASSTTGTSGDEQFF	TRBV5-1	TRBJ2-1	.
CASSEEGRGSSPYNSPLHF	TRBV2	TRBJ1-6	.
CASSLEASGRAPSYEQYF	TRBV5-1	TRBJ2-7	many
CASSPSLAERSYEQYF	TRBV28	TRBJ2-7	few
CSARPRGSYEQYF	TRBV20-1	TRBJ2-7	.
CSARLAGTQETQYF	TRBV20-1	TRBJ2-5	many
CSAGTEIVWGYTF	TRBV20-1	TRBJ1-2	many